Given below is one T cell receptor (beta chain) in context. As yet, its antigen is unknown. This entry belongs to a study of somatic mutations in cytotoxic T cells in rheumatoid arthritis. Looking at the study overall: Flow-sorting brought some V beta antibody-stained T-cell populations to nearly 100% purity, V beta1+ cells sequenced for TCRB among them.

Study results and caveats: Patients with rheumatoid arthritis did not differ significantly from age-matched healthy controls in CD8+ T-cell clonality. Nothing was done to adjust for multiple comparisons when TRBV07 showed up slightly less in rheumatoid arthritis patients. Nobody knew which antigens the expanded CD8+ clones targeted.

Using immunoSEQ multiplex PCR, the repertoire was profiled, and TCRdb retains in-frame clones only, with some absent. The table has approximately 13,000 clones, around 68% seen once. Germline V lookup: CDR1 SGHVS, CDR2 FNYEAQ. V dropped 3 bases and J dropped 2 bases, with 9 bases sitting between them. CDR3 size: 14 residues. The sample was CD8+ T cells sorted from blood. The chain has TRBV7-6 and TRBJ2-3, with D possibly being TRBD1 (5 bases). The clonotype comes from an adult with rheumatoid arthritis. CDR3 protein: CASSFQGNTDTQYF. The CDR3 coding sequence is TGTGCCAGCAGCTTCCAGGGTAACACAGATACGCAGTATTTT. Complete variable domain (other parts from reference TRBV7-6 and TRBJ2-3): GAGVSQSPRYKVTKRGQDVALRCDPISGHVSLYWYRQALGQGPEFLTYFNYEAQQDKSGLPNDRFSAERPEGSISTLTIQRTEQRDSAMYRCASSFQGNTDTQYFGPGTRLTVL.